This is a list of T cell receptor beta chains from one sample in a study of tumor and adjacent non-tumor tissue in lung cancer. Using its own MiXCR run on the multiplex PCR reads, TCRdb lists one record per CDR3 protein. The sample gives about 93,000 distinct CDR3 sequences, about 66% of which show up once; 15% to 20% is in the top ten. Sequencing was done on a sample of lung tumor tissue. These receptors came from a man in his fifties or sixties with non-small cell lung cancer. Both conserved end residues are part of each CDR3.

V gene | CDR3 length | CDR3 protein
TRBV2 | 15 | CASNKLASGTDTQYF
TRBV6-2/TRBV6-3 | 15 | CANSYSAGLNYGYTF
TRBV20-1 | 13 | CSARRPLNTEAFF
TRBV11-1 | 15 | CASSKERGGLNEQFF
TRBV24-1 | 13 | CATSDGSTDTQYF
TRBV30 | 14 | CAWSVGVITGELFF
TRBV20-1 | 14 | CNASTGVGPDTHYF
TRBV28 | 12 | CASETGGYGHSF
TRBV6-2/TRBV6-3 | 11 | CASRFTGELFF
TRBV12-3/TRBV12-4 | 17 | CTSSSTRLPSSYNEQFF
TRBV4-1 | 13 | CASDLRLHAGYTF
TRBV6-2/TRBV6-3 | 14 | CASSSTSWTNEQFF
TRBV6-5 | 15 | CASSSQGTQQGTQYF
TRBV5-6 | 15 | CASSTRTRPNPPLHF
TRBV11-3 | 17 | CASSLEDAGGRGDTQYF
TRBV29-1 | 11 | CSGWGNTEAFF
TRBV12-3/TRBV12-4 | 14 | CASSLGAGEDTQYF
TRBV6-5 | 18 | CASSQTSGRRMGKNIQYF
TRBV29-1 | 14 | CSVSAGTANYGYTF
TRBV20-1 | 13 | CSARAGGHETQYF
TRBV7-8 | 12 | CASRLVGSGQFF
TRBV6-5 | 15 | CATSATTLDLYVYTF
TRBV7-9 | 12 | CASSMSTGELFF
TRBV7-8 | 14 | CASSSATFLQPQHF
TRBV6-2/TRBV6-3 | 15 | CASISGVVRIGELFF
TRBV6-4 | 14 | CASIESTCYGEQFF
TRBV7-8 | 15 | CAISQLGGSHGELFF
TRBV29-1 | 15 | CGVKTVSLSTYGYTF
TRBV5-1 | 19 | CASSLASRQLQLSTDTQYF
TRBV20-1 | 13 | CSVTLTASYEQYF
TRBV16 | 16 | CASSQSSTDGNQPQHF
TRBV7-8 | 15 | CASSLDGHQNTEAFF
TRBV4-1 | 16 | CASSQGRGPAAGELFF
TRBV12-3/TRBV12-4 | 16 | CANSGGLGVDSYWQYF
TRBV6-5 | 13 | CARREGDVGELYF
TRBV6-2/TRBV6-3 | 19 | CASSYSPGSGLSGANVLTF
TRBV29-1 | 14 | CSVGTGGRPNEQFF
TRBV7-9 | 14 | CASSSAGDNQPQHF
TRBV10-2 | 13 | CASGQSYQGTQYF
TRBV20-1 | 14 | CSARSQYDAYEQYF
TRBV13 | 19 | CASSLSLDSGGPGSYEQYF
TRBV6-6 | 12 | CASSIGRNGQLF
TRBV20-1 | 14 | CNARRTGGNTEAFF
TRBV5-1 | 15 | CASNPSAAGQDTQYF
TRBV5-1 | 14 | CASSLSSGSDEQFF
TRBV10-2 | 13 | CASSWQGNQPQHF
TRBV12-3/TRBV12-4 | 15 | CASSVSGGTVGELFF
TRBV11-2 | 14 | CASSPTGGNQPQHF
TRBV20-1 | 16 | CSASGMRGGREETQYF
TRBV11-2 | 16 | CASSPHRRSSYNGQFF
TRBV28 | 19 | CASSFSRRTSASSYNEQFF
TRBV4-1 | 12 | CASSRDLNEQFF
TRBV12-3/TRBV12-4 | 14 | CASSSPGQGGELFF
TRBV7-9 | 13 | CASTQGRNSPLHF
TRBV6-5 | 14 | CPSSYAGSTDTQYF
TRBV20-1 | 12 | CSASGQQETQYF
TRBV7-9 | 17 | CAISSTRGAGDTDTQYF